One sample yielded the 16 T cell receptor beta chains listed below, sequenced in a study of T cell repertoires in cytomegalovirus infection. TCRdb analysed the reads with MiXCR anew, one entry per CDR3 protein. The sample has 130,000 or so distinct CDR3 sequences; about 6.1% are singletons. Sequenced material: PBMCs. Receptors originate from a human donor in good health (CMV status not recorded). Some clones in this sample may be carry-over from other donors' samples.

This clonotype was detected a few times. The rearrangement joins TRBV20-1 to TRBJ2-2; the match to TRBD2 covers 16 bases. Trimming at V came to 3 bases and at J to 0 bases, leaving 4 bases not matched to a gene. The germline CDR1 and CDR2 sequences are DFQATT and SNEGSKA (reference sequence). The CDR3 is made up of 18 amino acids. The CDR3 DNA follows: TGCAGTGCTAGTTCGGGACTAGCGGGGGGGACGAACACCGGGGAGCTGTTTTTT. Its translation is CSASSGLAGGTNTGELFF.

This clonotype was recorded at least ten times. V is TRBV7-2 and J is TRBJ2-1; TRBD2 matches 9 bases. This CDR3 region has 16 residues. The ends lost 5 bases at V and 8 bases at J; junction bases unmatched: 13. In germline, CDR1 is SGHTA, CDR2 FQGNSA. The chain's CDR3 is CASSPEAGGPLDEQFF. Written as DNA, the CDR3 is TGTGCCAGCAGCCCCGAAGCGGGGGGCCCCTTGGATGAGCAGTTCTTC.

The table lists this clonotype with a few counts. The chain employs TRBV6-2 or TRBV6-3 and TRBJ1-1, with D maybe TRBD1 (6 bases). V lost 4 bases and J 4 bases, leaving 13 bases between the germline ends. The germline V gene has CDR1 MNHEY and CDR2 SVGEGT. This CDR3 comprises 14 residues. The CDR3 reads CASSLQGGFTEAFF. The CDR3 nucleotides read TGTGCCAGCAGTTTACAGGGTGGGTTCACTGAAGCTTTCTTT.

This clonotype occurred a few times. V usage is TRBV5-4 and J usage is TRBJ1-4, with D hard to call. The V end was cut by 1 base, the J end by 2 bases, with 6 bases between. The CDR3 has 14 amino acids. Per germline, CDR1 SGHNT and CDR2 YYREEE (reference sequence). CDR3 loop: CASSLRSTNEKLFF. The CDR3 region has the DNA TGTGCCAGCAGCTTGCGATCTACTAATGAAAAACTGTTTTTT.

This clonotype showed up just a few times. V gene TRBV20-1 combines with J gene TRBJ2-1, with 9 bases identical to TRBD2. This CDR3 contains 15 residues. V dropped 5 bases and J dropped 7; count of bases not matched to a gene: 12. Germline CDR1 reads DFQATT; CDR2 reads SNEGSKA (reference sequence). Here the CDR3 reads CSALSAGGPLNEQFF. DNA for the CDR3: TGCAGTGCTCTCTCCGCGGGGGGGCCCTTAAATGAGCAGTTCTTC.

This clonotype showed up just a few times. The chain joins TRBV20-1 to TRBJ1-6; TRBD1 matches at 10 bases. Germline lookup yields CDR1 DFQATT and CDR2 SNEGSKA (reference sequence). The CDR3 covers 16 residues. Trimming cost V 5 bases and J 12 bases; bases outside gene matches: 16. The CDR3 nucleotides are TGCAGTGCTCAGACGGAGACAGGGGGCTCGCAGGGACCCCTCCACTTT. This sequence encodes CSAQTETGGSQGPLHF.

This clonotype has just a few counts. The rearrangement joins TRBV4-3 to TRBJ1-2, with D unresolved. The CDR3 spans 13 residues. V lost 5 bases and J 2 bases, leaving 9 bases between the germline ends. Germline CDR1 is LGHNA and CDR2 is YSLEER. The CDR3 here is CASSTIVNYGYTF. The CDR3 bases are TGCGCCAGCAGCACCATTGTAAACTATGGCTACACCTTC.

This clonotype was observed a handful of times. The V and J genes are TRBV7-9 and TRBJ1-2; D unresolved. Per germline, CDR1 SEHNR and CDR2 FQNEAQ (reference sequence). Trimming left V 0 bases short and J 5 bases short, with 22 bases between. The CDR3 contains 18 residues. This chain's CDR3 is CASSLAEPSPLIPYGYTF. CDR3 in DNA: TGTGCCAGCAGCTTAGCGGAACCGTCACCCCTCATTCCGTATGGCTACACCTTC.

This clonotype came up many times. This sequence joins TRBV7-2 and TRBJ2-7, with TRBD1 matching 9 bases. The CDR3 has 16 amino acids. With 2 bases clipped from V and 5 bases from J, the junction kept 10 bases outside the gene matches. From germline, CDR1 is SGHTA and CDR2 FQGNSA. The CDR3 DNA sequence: TGTGCCAGCAGCTTAAATTCGATGACAGGGGGAAACGAGCAGTACTTC. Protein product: CASSLNSMTGGNEQYF.

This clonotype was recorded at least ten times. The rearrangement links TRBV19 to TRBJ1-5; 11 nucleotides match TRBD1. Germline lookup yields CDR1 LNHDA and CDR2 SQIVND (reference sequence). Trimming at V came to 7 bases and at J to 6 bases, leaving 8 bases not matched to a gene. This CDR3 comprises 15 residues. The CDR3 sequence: CASTMRTGGLQPQHF. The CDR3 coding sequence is TGTGCCAGTACCATGAGGACAGGGGGCCTTCAGCCCCAGCATTTT.

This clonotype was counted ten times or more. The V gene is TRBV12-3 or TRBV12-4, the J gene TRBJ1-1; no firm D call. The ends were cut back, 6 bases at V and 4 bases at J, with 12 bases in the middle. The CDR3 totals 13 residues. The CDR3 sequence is CASSDGWGTEAFF. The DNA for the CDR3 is TGTGCCAGCAGCGACGGGTGGGGCACTGAAGCTTTCTTT.

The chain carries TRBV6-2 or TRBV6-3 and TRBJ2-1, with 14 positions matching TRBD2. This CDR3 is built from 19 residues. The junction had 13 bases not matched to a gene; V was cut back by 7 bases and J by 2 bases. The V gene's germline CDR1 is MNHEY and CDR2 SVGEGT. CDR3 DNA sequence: TGTGCCAGCAATCACTTAGGACTAGCGGGGGGCTCTCCCTACAATGAGCAGTTCTTC. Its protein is CASNHLGLAGGSPYNEQFF.

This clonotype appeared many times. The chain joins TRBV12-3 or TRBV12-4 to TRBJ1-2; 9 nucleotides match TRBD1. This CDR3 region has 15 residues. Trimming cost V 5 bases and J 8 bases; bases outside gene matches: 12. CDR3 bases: TGTGCCAGCAGTGTGATTTTAGGGACAGGGCGAGGCTACACCTTC. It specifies CASSVILGTGRGYTF.

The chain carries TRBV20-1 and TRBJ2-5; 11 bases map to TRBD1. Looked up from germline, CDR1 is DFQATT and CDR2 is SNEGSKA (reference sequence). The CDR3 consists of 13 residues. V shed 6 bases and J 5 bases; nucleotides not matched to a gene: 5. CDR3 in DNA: TGCAGTGCACGGACAGGGGGCTTGGAGACCCAGTACTTC. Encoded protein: CSARTGGLETQYF.

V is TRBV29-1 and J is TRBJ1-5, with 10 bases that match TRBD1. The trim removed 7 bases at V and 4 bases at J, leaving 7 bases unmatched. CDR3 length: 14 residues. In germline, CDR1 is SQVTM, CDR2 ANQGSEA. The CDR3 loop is CSALTGGGNQPQHF. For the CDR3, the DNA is TGCAGCGCCCTGACAGGGGGCGGGAATCAGCCCCAGCATTTT.

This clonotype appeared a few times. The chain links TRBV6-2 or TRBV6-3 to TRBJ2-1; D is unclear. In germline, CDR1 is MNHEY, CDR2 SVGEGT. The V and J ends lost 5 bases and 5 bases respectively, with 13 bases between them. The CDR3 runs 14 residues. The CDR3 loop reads CASSDLAINNEQFF. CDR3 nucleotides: TGTGCCAGCAGTGACCTCGCGATCAACAATGAGCAGTTCTTC.